These 3 T cell receptor beta chains came from one sample sequenced in a study of CD8 T cells in Susac syndrome. Random hexamers primed reverse transcription of roughly 0.5 to 1 ug RNA. Each CDR3 protein is one row after TCRdb ran MiXCR on the immunoSEQ multiplex PCR reads. The sample includes 130,000 or so distinct CDR3 sequences, roughly 94% seen only once; the top ten take 0.095% to 0.1%. Sequencing input: CD4+ T cells from PBMCs. These receptors came from a human donor in good health.

This chain links TRBV18 with TRBJ1-1; D not certain. CDR1 is KGHSH, CDR2 LQKENI, per germline. CDR3 length: 15 amino acids. The V end was cut by 3 bases, the J end by 0 bases, with 11 bases between. CDR3 in amino acids: CASSPGEALNTEAFF. Written as DNA, the CDR3 is TGTGCCAGCTCACCCGGAGAGGCTTTGAACACTGAAGCTTTCTTT. Filled out from reference TRBV18 and TRBJ1-1, the complete variable domain reads NAGVMQNPRHLVRRRGQEARLRCSPMKGHSHVYWYRQLPEEGLKFMVYLQKENIIDESGMPKERFSAEFPKEGPSILRIQQVVRGDSAAYFCASSPGEALNTEAFFGQGTRLTVV.

V usage is TRBV5-1 and J usage is TRBJ1-1; TRBD1 matches 8 bases. Trimming at V came to 1 base and at J to 4 bases, leaving 3 bases not matched to a gene. This CDR3 is 14 amino acids long. CDR1 is SGHRS and CDR2 is YFSETQ in the germline V gene. The CDR3 protein is CASSLWDRTTEAFF. In nucleotides, the CDR3 is TGCGCCAGCAGCTTGTGGGACAGGACCACTGAAGCTTTCTTT. Full variable domain (missing parts from reference TRBV5-1 and TRBJ1-1): KAGVTQTPRYLIKTRGQQVTLSCSPISGHRSVSWYQQTPGQGLQFLFEYFSETQRNKGNFPGRFSGRQFSNSRSEMNVSTLELGDSALYLCASSLWDRTTEAFFGQGTRLTVV.

The V gene is TRBV30, the J gene TRBJ1-4; D gene uncertain. CDR3 length: 13 residues. Germline V gene lookup returns CDR1 GTSNPN and CDR2 SVGIG (reference sequence). The V end was cut by 0 bases, the J end by 7 bases, with 9 bases between. In DNA, the CDR3 is TGTGCCTGGAGTGTCGACCGGGCTGAAAAACTGTTTTTT. Translated, it gives CAWSVDRAEKLFF.